This T cell receptor beta chain was captured in a study of shared clonotypes between healthy human individuals. About the research overall: Plates per donor: three CD4 naive, three CD4 memory, two CD8 naive, one CD8 memory.

CD45RO-negative, CCR7-selected cells formed the naive CD8 fraction, which excluded terminally differentiated effector memory CD45RA+ cells. Genomic DNA belonging to each subset was distributed in equal measure over several immunoSEQ plates. Clones were read by immunoSEQ multiplex PCR, and TCRdb kept only the in-frame ones, dropping some. The sample has approximately 1.9 million clones, about 93% seen once. V dropped 4 bases and J dropped 5 bases, with 19 bases sitting between them. Germline CDR1 MGHDK, CDR2 SYGVNS. The CDR3 is 16 amino acids. About this clone itself: Antigen unknown.

General study results and limits: Large depth notwithstanding, sorted-subset sequencing proved incomplete by rarefaction. Against clonotypes common to all four donors, non-shared ones had lower generation probabilities.

The clonotype originates from a man younger than 30 in good health. Some clones in this sample may be carry-over from other donors' samples. The chain couples TRBV25-1 to TRBJ2-3, with D possibly matching TRBD2 (6 bases). The sequencing input was naive CD8+ T cells from PBMCs. CDR3 sequence: CASSADDSGPGDTQYF. CDR3 nucleotide sequence: TGTGCCAGCAGTGCTGATGATAGCGGACCTGGAGATACGCAGTATTTT.